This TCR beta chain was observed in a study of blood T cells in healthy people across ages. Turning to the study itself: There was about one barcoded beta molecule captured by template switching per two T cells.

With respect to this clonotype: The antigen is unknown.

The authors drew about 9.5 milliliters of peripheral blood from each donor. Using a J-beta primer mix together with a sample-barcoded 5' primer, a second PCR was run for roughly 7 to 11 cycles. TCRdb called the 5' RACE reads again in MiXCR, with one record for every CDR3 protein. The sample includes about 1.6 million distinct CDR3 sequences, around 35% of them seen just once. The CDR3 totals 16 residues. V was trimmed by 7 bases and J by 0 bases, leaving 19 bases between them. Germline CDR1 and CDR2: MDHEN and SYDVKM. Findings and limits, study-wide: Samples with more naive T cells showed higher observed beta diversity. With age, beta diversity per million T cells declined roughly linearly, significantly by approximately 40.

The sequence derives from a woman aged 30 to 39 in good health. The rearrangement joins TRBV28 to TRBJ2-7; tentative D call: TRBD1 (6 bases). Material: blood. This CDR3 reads CASIAGGDISSYEQYF. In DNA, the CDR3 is TGTGCCAGCATTGCCGGTGGGGACATAAGCTCCTACGAGCAGTACTTC. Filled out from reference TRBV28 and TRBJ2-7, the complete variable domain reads DVKVTQSSRYLVKRTGEKVFLECVQDMDHENMFWYRQDPGLGLRLIYFSYDVKMKEKGDIPEGYSVSREKKERFSLILESASTNQTSMYLCASIAGGDISSYEQYFGPGTRLTVT.